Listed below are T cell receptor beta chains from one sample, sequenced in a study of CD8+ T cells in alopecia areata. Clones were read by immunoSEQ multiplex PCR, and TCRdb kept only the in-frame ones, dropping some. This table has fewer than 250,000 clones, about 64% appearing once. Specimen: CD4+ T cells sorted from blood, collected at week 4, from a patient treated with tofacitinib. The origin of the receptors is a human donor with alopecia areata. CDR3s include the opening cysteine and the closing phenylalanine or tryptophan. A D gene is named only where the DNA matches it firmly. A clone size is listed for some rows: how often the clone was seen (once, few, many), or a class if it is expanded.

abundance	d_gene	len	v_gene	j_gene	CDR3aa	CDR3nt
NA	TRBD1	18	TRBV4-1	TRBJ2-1	CASSRGQQGGSSYNEQFF	TGCGCCAGCAGCCGAGGTCAACAGGGGGGTAGCTCCTACAATGAGCAGTTCTTC
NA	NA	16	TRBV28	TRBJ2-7	CASSLGAGPRSYEQYF	TGTGCCAGCAGTTTAGGGGCCGGTCCGAGGTCCTACGAGCAGTACTTC
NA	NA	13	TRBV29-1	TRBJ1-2	CSVEARDNYGYTF	TGCAGCGTTGAGGCCAGGGATAACTATGGCTACACCTTC
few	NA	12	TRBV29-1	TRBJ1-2	CSVGSGPDGYTF	TGCAGCGTTGGCAGTGGACCCGATGGCTACACCTTC
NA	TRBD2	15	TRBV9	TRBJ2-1	CASSANVAGVNEQFF	TGTGCCAGCAGCGCTAATGTAGCGGGGGTAAATGAGCAGTTCTTC
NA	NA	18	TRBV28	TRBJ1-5	CASSLSSLGSGGNQPQHF	TGTGCCAGCAGTTTATCCTCCCTCGGTTCAGGGGGCAATCAGCCCCAGCATTTT
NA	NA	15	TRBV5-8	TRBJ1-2	CASSLRNSANYGYTF	TGTGCCAGCAGCTTGAGGAACAGCGCTAACTATGGCTACACCTTC
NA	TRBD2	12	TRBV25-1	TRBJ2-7	CASLAGSNEQYF	TGTGCCTCATTAGCGGGGTCCAACGAGCAGTACTTC
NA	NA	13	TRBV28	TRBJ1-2	CALQDRTNYGYTF	TGTGCCCTCCAAGACAGGACTAACTATGGCTACACCTTC
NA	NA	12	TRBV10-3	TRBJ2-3	CAIRSVTDTQYF	TGTGCCATCAGGTCAGTCACAGATACGCAGTATTTT
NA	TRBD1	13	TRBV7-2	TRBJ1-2	CASSSTGANGYTF	TGTGCCAGCAGCTCTACAGGGGCGAATGGCTACACCTTC
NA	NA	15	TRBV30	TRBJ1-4	CAWRAGSSTNEKLFF	TGTGCCTGGAGAGCAGGGTCTTCAACTAATGAAAAACTGTTTTTT
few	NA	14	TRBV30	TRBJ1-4	CAWSETQIGEKLFF	TGTGCCTGGAGCGAGACTCAAATTGGGGAAAAACTGTTTTTT
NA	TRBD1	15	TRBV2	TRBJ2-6	CASSGTGAGANVLTF	TGTGCCAGCAGTGGGACAGGGGCTGGGGCCAACGTCCTGACTTTC
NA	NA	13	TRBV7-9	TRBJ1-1	CASSRSANTEAFF	TGTGCCAGCAGCAGATCGGCCAACACTGAAGCTTTCTTT
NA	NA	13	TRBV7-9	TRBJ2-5	CASIRGPPETQYF	TGTGCCAGCATCCGCGGGCCCCCGGAGACCCAGTACTTC
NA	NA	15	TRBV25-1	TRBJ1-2	CASSPSGAANYGYTF	TGTGCCAGCAGCCCCTCCGGGGCCGCTAACTATGGCTACACCTTC
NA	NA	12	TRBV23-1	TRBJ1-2	CAGLTGNYGYTF	TGCGCCGGATTAACAGGGAACTATGGCTACACCTTC
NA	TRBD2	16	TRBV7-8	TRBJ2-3	CASSAGLAGATDTQYF	TGTGCCAGCAGCGCGGGACTAGCGGGGGCCACAGATACGCAGTATTTT
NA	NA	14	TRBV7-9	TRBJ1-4	CASSLGYSNEKLFF	TGTGCCAGCAGCTTAGGCTACAGTAATGAAAAACTGTTTTTT
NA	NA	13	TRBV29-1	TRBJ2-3	CSVETPGADTQYF	TGCAGCGTTGAAACCCCGGGGGCCGATACGCAGTATTTT
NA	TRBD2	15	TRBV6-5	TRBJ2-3	CASSYGRGGGDTQYF	TGTGCCAGCAGTTACGGGCGGGGGGGCGGAGATACGCAGTATTTT
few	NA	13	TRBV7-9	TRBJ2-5	CASSLGFQETQYF	TGTGCCAGCAGCTTAGGTTTCCAAGAGACCCAGTACTTC
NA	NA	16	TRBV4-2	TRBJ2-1	CASSQGGLGRLAEQFF	TGTGCCAGCAGCCAAGGGGGTCTCGGGAGACTTGCTGAGCAGTTCTTC
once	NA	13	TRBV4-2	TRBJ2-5	CASNSGEAETQYF	TGTGCCAGCAACTCAGGGGAAGCGGAGACCCAGTACTTC
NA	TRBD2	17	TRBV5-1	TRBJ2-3	CASSSTVAGGSTDTQYF	TGCGCCAGCAGCTCCACCGTCGCGGGGGGTAGCACAGATACGCAGTATTTT
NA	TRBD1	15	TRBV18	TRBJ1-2	CASSPPSGQGYGYTF	TGTGCCAGCTCACCACCCTCAGGACAGGGCTATGGCTACACCTTC
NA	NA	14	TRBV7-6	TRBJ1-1	CASSPQQGGTEAFF	TGTGCCAGCAGCCCCCAGCAGGGCGGAACTGAAGCTTTCTTT